What follows are 27 T cell receptor beta chains derived from one specimen sequenced in a study of beta chain features in type 1 diabetes. Reverse transcription of all isolated RNA meant that expressed TCRB transcripts were sequenced. Some clones are missing from TCRdb's copy, which holds only in-frame ones; the method was immunoSEQ multiplex PCR. The data contain roughly 150,000 clones, around 10% of them singletons. The specimen sequenced was central memory CD4+ T cells from blood. The receptors derive from a young man in good health.

This clone was seen a few times. The genes are TRBV18 and TRBJ2-5; 8 bases map to TRBD1. Losses at the gene ends were 6 bases for V and 9 bases for J; bases not matched to a gene: 9. The CDR3 spans 13 residues. Per germline, CDR1 KGHSH and CDR2 LQKENI. The CDR3 DNA reads as TGTGCCAGCTCTGATGGACAGGGATCCGCCCAGTACTTC. Amino acids: CASSDGQGSAQYF.

This chain joins TRBV30 and TRBJ1-5; D uncertain. The V gene's germline CDR1 is GTSNPN and CDR2 SVGIG (reference sequence). The CDR3 runs to 16 residues. Trimming cost V 2 bases and J 0 bases, with 14 bases left between them. In nucleotides, the CDR3 is TGTGCCTGGAGTCCCCTCGCCAGCCGTAGCAATCAGCCCCAGCATTTT. Encoded protein: CAWSPLASRSNQPQHF.

As to this clone: A read error may explain this, as a much larger clone is one base away. V usage is TRBV10-3 and J usage is TRBJ1-6, with 7 bases matching TRBD1. V was clipped by 6 bases and J by 4 bases; unmatched bases: 3. Germline V gene lookup returns CDR1 ENHRY and CDR2 SYGVKD. CDR3 length: 14 residues. The CDR3 coding sequence is TGTGCCATCAGAGAGGGGGCGTATAATTCACCCCTCCACTTT. Translated: CAIREGAYNSPLHF.

This clone has more than one count but fewer than ten. The chain carries TRBV5-6 and TRBJ2-3; 7 positions match TRBD1. V shed 1 base and J 0 bases; nucleotides not matched to a gene: 5. Germline values: CDR1 SGHDT, CDR2 YYEEEE. The length of the CDR3 is 16 residues. CDR3 sequence: CASSLSGQASTDTQYF. For the CDR3, the DNA is TGTGCCAGCAGCTTGTCAGGACAGGCCAGCACAGATACGCAGTATTTT. The full variable domain, rest sourced from reference TRBV5-6 and TRBJ2-3, is DAGVTQSPTHLIKTRGQQVTLRCSPKSGHDTVSWYQQALGQGPQFIFQYYEEEERQRGNFPDRFSGHQFPNYSSELNVNALLLGDSALYLCASSLSGQASTDTQYFGPGTRLTVL.

This clone was detected only a few times. V usage is TRBV11-2 and J usage is TRBJ2-1, with a weak D call TRBD2 (7 bases). The CDR3 consists of 16 residues. V was shortened by 5 bases and J by 2 bases, with 16 bases between the two germline ends. Per the germline V gene, CDR1 is SGHAT and CDR2 is FQNNGV. The CDR3 here is CASSGRGTPAYNEQFF. The CDR3 nucleotides are TGTGCCAGCAGCGGGCGGGGGACACCCGCCTACAATGAGCAGTTCTTC.

This clone was found a few times. V is TRBV5-4 and J is TRBJ2-7; 7 bases agree with TRBD2. The CDR3 sequence is 14 residues long. Trimming took 2 bases from V and 7 from J; bases not matched to a gene: 9. The germline V gene encodes CDR1 SGHNT and CDR2 YYREEE (reference sequence). The CDR3, as DNA: TGTGCCAGCAGCTTACCCGGGGGGAGTCAAGAGCAGTACTTC. As protein: CASSLPGGSQEQYF.

The CDR3 sequence is CASSFGGGEQYF. CDR3 sequence (DNA): TGTGCCAGCAGTTTCGGCGGCGGAGAGCAGTACTTC. The V gene is TRBV27, the J gene TRBJ2-7; no reliable D call. The CDR3 length is 12 residues. V lost 3 bases, J lost 7 bases, and 10 bases lay in between. Germline assignment: CDR1 MNHEY and CDR2 SMNVEV (reference sequence).

This chain joins TRBV20-1 and TRBJ2-1, with 7 bases lining up with TRBD1. Per germline, CDR1 DFQATT and CDR2 SNEGSKA (reference sequence). This CDR3 has 11 amino acids. After removal of 8 bases from V and 4 bases from J, the junction contained 2 bases not matched to a gene. CDR3 sequence (DNA): TGCAGTTGGGACAGTTACAATGAGCAGTTCTTC. It encodes CSWDSYNEQFF.

This clone has more than one count but fewer than ten. The rearrangement uses TRBV16 and TRBJ2-2, with D perhaps assigned TRBD1 or TRBD2 (6 bases each). With 6 bases removed from V and 4 bases from J, the gap between germline ends came to 18 bases. Germline CDR1 and CDR2: KGHSY and FQNENV. This CDR3 has 16 amino acids. The CDR3 DNA is TGTGCCAGCAGTCCTCAGGGGAGGTTGAGCACCGGGGAGCTGTTTTTT. This codes for CASSPQGRLSTGELFF.

This clone was observed a handful of times. The chain is built from TRBV4-1 and TRBJ1-5, with D perhaps TRBD1 (5 bases). CDR1 is MGHRA and CDR2 is YSYEKL in the germline V gene. This CDR3 has 16 amino acids. V was shortened by 1 base and J by 4 bases, with 14 bases between the two germline ends. The CDR3 here is CASSQVSDNGNQPQHF. Here the CDR3 DNA reads TGCGCCAGCAGCCAAGTTTCGGACAACGGGAATCAGCCCCAGCATTTT.

This clone was recorded a few times. The gene calls are TRBV28 and TRBJ2-3; 7 nucleotides match TRBD1. V was pared by 10 bases and J by 9 bases, with 10 bases of the junction left unmatched. The CDR3 is 12 residues long. Germline V gene data show CDR1 as MDHEN and CDR2 as SYDVKM. DNA of the CDR3: TGTGCCACTTTACAGGGGCCCAGGACGCAGTATTTT. Its translation: CATLQGPRTQYF.

This clone was counted only a few times. V is TRBV7-3 and J is TRBJ2-3; D possibly corresponds to TRBD1 (6 bases). Germline V CDR1 and CDR2: SGHTA, FQGTGA. CDR3 length: 12 amino acids. V dropped 5 bases and J dropped 9 bases, with 12 bases sitting between them. The CDR3 nucleotides are TGTGCCAGCAGCGTCCAACAGGGAACGCAGTATTTT. This gives the protein CASSVQQGTQYF.

This clone turned up a few times. The chain employs TRBV27 and TRBJ2-1, with D perhaps TRBD1 (5 bases). Trimming took 4 bases from V and 3 from J, leaving 13 bases between them. Germline V gene sequence: CDR1 MNHEY, CDR2 SMNVEV (reference sequence). CDR3 length equals 15 residues. The CDR3: CASSSKGKGYNEQFF. The CDR3, as DNA: TGTGCCAGCAGTTCAAAGGGGAAGGGCTACAATGAGCAGTTCTTC.

This clone was seen only a few times. The rearrangement uses TRBV11-2 and TRBJ2-7; D is unclear. This CDR3 spans 13 amino acids. V was clipped by 5 bases and J by 6 bases, with 14 bases between them. In germline, CDR1 is SGHAT, CDR2 FQNNGV. CDR3: CASSLIFGLEQYF. DNA of the CDR3: TGTGCCAGCAGCCTAATTTTCGGGCTCGAGCAGTACTTC.

The chain is built from TRBV7-9 and TRBJ2-7, with 13 bases aligning to TRBD2. The junction had 4 bases not matched to a gene; V was cut back by 5 bases and J by 0 bases. From germline, CDR1 is SEHNR and CDR2 FQNEAQ (reference sequence). This CDR3 has 16 residues. CDR3: CASSTGLAGNSYEQYF. For the CDR3, the DNA is TGTGCCAGCAGCACGGGACTAGCGGGAAACTCCTACGAGCAGTACTTC.

The rearrangement links TRBV9 to TRBJ2-5; D is undetermined. The CDR3 extends over 14 amino acids. V lost 0 bases, J lost 4 bases, and 10 bases lay in between. Per the germline V gene, CDR1 is SGDLS and CDR2 is YYNGEE. The CDR3, as DNA: TGTGCCAGCAGCGTAGCGGTGGTGGGAGAGACCCAGTACTTC. Its translation: CASSVAVVGETQYF.

The chain uses TRBV10-3 and TRBJ2-1, with 8 bases lining up with TRBD2. CDR3 length: 14 amino acids. Germline V CDR1 and CDR2: ENHRY, SYGVKD. V shed 3 bases and J 4 bases; nucleotides not matched to a gene: 2. The CDR3 region is CAISDQRGYNEQFF. The CDR3 DNA is TGTGCCATCAGTGATCAGCGGGGGTACAATGAGCAGTTCTTC.

The V gene is TRBV9, the J gene TRBJ2-4; no clear D. CDR1 and CDR2 (germline): SGDLS, YYNGEE. Trimming took off 3 bases at V and 5 bases at J, with 12 bases between the two ends. There are 14 residues in the CDR3. The DNA of the CDR3 is TGTGCCAGCAGCGCGTATTCAGGAGAAAACATTCAGTACTTC. Protein product: CASSAYSGENIQYF.

This clone appeared many times. This sequence joins TRBV30 and TRBJ1-2; a weak D match, TRBD1 (6 bases). The CDR3 extends over 13 amino acids. Germline V lookup: CDR1 GTSNPN, CDR2 SVGIG (reference sequence). Trimming removed 4 bases from V and 3 bases from J, with 12 bases in between. CDR3 nucleotide sequence: TGTGCCTGGACTAGGGGACACGACTATGGCTACACCTTC. Residues: CAWTRGHDYGYTF.

The V and J genes are TRBV7-3 and TRBJ2-5; D possibly corresponds to TRBD1 (6 bases). CDR3 size: 15 residues. Looked up from germline, CDR1 is SGHTA and CDR2 is FQGTGA. V lost 8 bases, J lost 4 bases, and 20 bases lay in between. The CDR3 loop reads CASAWVQGPRETQYF. The CDR3 DNA sequence: TGTGCCAGCGCCTGGGTTCAGGGGCCTCGAGAGACCCAGTACTTC.

This clone was counted a few times. Compared with germline, one end of the junction differs, possibly owing to a read error. The CDR3 here is CASSFDGGYEQYF. The DNA of the CDR3 is TGTGCTAGCAGCTTCGATGGGGGCTACGAGCAGTACTTC. The chain carries TRBV7-7 and TRBJ2-7; D is tentatively TRBD1 or TRBD2 (5 bases each). Germline CDR1 and CDR2: SSHAT and FNYEAQ (reference sequence). CDR3 length: 13 residues.

This clone was observed a few times. This chain connects TRBV5-1 to TRBJ2-1; the D gene could be TRBD1 or TRBD2 (5 bases each). Germline CDR1 is SGHRS and CDR2 is YFSETQ. The CDR3 totals 16 residues. The V gene lost 3 bases and the J gene lost 0 bases, with 13 bases spanning the gap. In DNA form, the CDR3 reads TGCGCCAGCAGCTCTGGGGGAATGAGCTCCTACAATGAGCAGTTCTTC. Translation: CASSSGGMSSYNEQFF.

This chain uses TRBV11-2 with TRBJ1-1; a weak D match, TRBD1 (6 bases). Germline CDR1 SGHAT, CDR2 FQNNGV. This CDR3 contains 13 residues. Trimming took 3 bases from V and 11 from J, leaving 16 bases between them. CDR3 loop: CASSFLDSRQAFF. The CDR3, as DNA: TGTGCCAGCAGCTTCCTGGACAGCCGGCAGGCTTTCTTT.

In this sample, this clone turned up a few times. This chain uses TRBV5-6 with TRBJ1-4, with D perhaps TRBD1 (5 bases). Trimming shortened V by 2 bases and J by 7 bases, and 21 bases separated the two germline ends. The germline V gene has CDR1 SGHDT and CDR2 YYEEEE. The CDR3 has 17 residues. The CDR3 nucleotides are TGTGCCAGCAGCTTAAACCGGGACTCCAAAGTAGCTGAAAAACTGTTTTTT. Translation: CASSLNRDSKVAEKLFF.

This clone was counted between two and nine times. The chain combines TRBV28 with TRBJ2-4; 7 bases align to TRBD1. Per the germline V gene, CDR1 is MDHEN and CDR2 is SYDVKM. The CDR3 is 17 amino acids. V trimming: 4 bases; J trimming: 0 bases; junction bases outside the gene matches: 9. CDR3 sequence: CASSSHTGVLAKNIQYF. CDR3 sequence (DNA): TGTGCCAGCAGTTCTCATACAGGGGTCCTAGCCAAAAACATTCAGTACTTC.

Regarding this clone: Other DNA sequences in the same sample also yield this CDR3. The J gene is TRBJ2-7, the V gene TRBV29-1, with 10 positions matching TRBD1. Trimming cost V 6 bases and J 2 bases; bases outside gene matches: 1. The germline V gene encodes CDR1 SQVTM and CDR2 ANQGSEA. This CDR3 has 12 residues. CDR3 amino acids: CSVGQGAYEQYF. The DNA for the CDR3 is TGCAGCGTAGGACAGGGGGCCTACGAGCAGTACTTC.

There are a few counts of this clone. The V call is TRBV9, the J call TRBJ2-2, with 8 bases lining up with TRBD2. CDR1 and CDR2 from the germline V gene are SGDLS and YYNGEE. The CDR3 loop spans 15 amino acids. V dropped 2 bases and J dropped 6; count of bases not matched to a gene: 6. The CDR3 reads CASSVQNSGAGELFF. The CDR3 region has the DNA TGTGCCAGCAGCGTCCAGAATAGCGGGGCCGGGGAGCTGTTTTTT.